Presented here are 9 T cell receptor beta chains from one specimen sequenced in a study of shared clonotypes between healthy human individuals. CD45RO negativity and positive selection for CCR7 defined naive CD8 cells, a population that excluded terminally differentiated effector memory CD45RA+ cells. Produced via immunoSEQ multiplex PCR; TCRdb's table is partial and in-frame only. The table has about 2 million clones, approximately 95% seen once. Input material: naive CD8+ T cells sorted from blood. These receptors all stem from a man aged 18-30 years in good health.

The chain employs TRBV6-5 and TRBJ2-7; 9 nucleotides match TRBD1. Germline V gives CDR1 MNHEY, CDR2 SVGAGI. The CDR3 sequence is 14 residues long. Losses at the gene ends were 6 bases for V and 6 bases for J; bases not matched to a gene: 9. CDR3 nucleotide sequence: TGTGCCAGCAGCGCCGGGACAGGGTCCCTCGAGCAGTACTTC. This gives the protein CASSAGTGSLEQYF.

The chain combines TRBV4-2 with TRBJ2-3; possible D gene TRBD2, 6 bases. V was shortened by 0 bases and J by 2 bases, with 12 bases between the two germline ends. CDR1 LGHNA and CDR2 YNFKEQ come from the germline V gene. There are 16 residues in the CDR3. The CDR3 sequence is CASSQEEGPYTDTQYF. The DNA for the CDR3 is TGTGCCAGCAGCCAAGAGGAGGGACCTTACACAGATACGCAGTATTTT.

V is TRBV6-1 and J is TRBJ1-1, with 7 nucleotides matching TRBD1. CDR3 length: 14 amino acids. Germline CDR1 is MNHNS and CDR2 is SASEGT. The J segment lost 5 bases and the V segment lost 3 bases, leaving 6 bases of the junction unmatched. CDR3 residues: CASSDAGGGTEAFF. The CDR3 nucleotides read TGTGCCAGCAGTGACGCAGGGGGAGGGACTGAAGCTTTCTTT.

The count of this clone is one. The chain carries TRBV2 and TRBJ1-6; D not certain. V lost 6 bases to trimming and J lost 2 bases, with 17 bases between them. The CDR3 consists of 17 residues. Germline V gene lookup returns CDR1 SNHLY and CDR2 FYNNEI. The CDR3: CASRVGGEEPYNSPLHF. The CDR3 bases are TGTGCCAGCAGAGTGGGCGGGGAGGAACCCTATAATTCACCCCTCCACTTT.

The rearrangement uses TRBV6-1 and TRBJ2-4; a possible D gene is TRBD1 (6 bases). The germline CDR1 and CDR2 sequences are MNHNS and SASEGT. This CDR3 is built from 17 residues. V was trimmed by 1 base and J by 8 bases, leaving 21 bases between them. The CDR3 nucleotides read TGTGCCAGCAGTGAAGATCGAACAGGGCCTTTTGGGGACATTCAGTACTTC. Protein: CASSEDRTGPFGDIQYF.

The chain links TRBV4-3 to TRBJ2-6, with D maybe TRBD1 (5 bases). Trimming removed 0 bases from V and 4 bases from J, with 13 bases in between. Looked up from germline, CDR1 is LGHNA and CDR2 is YSLEER. This CDR3 is 17 amino acids long. Written as DNA, the CDR3 is TGCGCCAGCAGCCAAGATGCAGGGTTTTCGGGGGCCAACGTCCTGACTTTC. It yields the protein CASSQDAGFSGANVLTF.

The V and J genes are TRBV25-1 and TRBJ1-2, with unresolved D. The CDR3 is made up of 14 amino acids. Trimming took off 5 bases at V and 4 bases at J, with 14 bases between the two ends. In germline, CDR1 is MGHDK, CDR2 SYGVNS. The CDR3 sequence is CASSLRSDTYGYTF. In nucleotides, the CDR3 is TGTGCCAGCAGTCTTCGTTCCGACACCTATGGCTACACCTTC.

This chain joins TRBV2 and TRBJ2-5; 9 nucleotides align to TRBD2. CDR1 is SNHLY and CDR2 is FYNNEI in the germline V gene. V lost 5 bases, J lost 4 bases, and 14 bases stayed unmatched. This CDR3 is 17 amino acids long. The CDR3 DNA is TGTGCCAGCAGTACCCCGAGCGGGGGGATTGAGTTAGAGACCCAGTACTTC. This sequence encodes CASSTPSGGIELETQYF. Combining the CDR3 with reference TRBV2 and TRBJ2-5 gives the whole variable domain EPEVTQTPSHQVTQMGQEVILRCVPISNHLYFYWYRQILGQKVEFLVSFYNNEISEKSEIFDDQFSVERPDGSNFTLKIRSTKLEDSAMYFCASSTPSGGIELETQYFGPGTRLLVL.

V and J are TRBV27 and TRBJ1-1; D remains ambiguous. Trimming pared 4 bases from V and 0 bases from J, leaving 9 bases between. In germline, CDR1 is MNHEY, CDR2 SMNVEV (reference sequence). The CDR3 totals 14 residues. The CDR3 sequence is CASSSFAMNTEAFF. The CDR3 nucleotides are TGTGCCAGCAGTTCGTTCGCCATGAACACTGAAGCTTTCTTT.